This passage covers 8 T cell receptor beta chains from one sample sequenced in a study of blood T cell repertoires in COVID-19. Some clones are missing from TCRdb's copy, which holds only in-frame ones; the method was immunoSEQ multiplex PCR. Of around 63,000 clones listed, 84% are singletons. Sequencing used peripheral blood. All receptors come from a man in his fifties or sixties with COVID-19, enrolled during active disease.

V usage is TRBV30 and J usage is TRBJ1-6, with 9 bases identical to TRBD1. Looked up from germline, CDR1 is GTSNPN and CDR2 is SVGIG (reference sequence). This CDR3 contains 13 residues. After removal of 1 base from V and 8 bases from J, the junction contained 0 bases not matched to a gene. The CDR3 sequence: CAWSGQGDSPLHF. For the CDR3, the DNA is TGTGCCTGGAGTGGACAGGGGGATTCACCCCTCCACTTT.

The genes are TRBV2 and TRBJ1-5; D is unresolved. CDR3 length equals 13 residues. Germline V gene sequence: CDR1 SNHLY, CDR2 FYNNEI. The V end was cut by 8 bases, the J end by 0 bases, with 8 bases between. The CDR3 coding sequence is TGTGCCAGCCGGTATGATAGCAATCAGCCCCAGCATTTT. Protein: CASRYDSNQPQHF.

This clone was seen only a few times. The CDR3 DNA reads as TGTGCCAGCAGCTCGGGAGGACGGATGAACACTGAAGCTTTCTTT. Translating gives CASSSGGRMNTEAFF. The chain links TRBV5-6 to TRBJ1-1; D uncertain. The CDR3 covers 15 residues. Trimming cost V 3 bases and J 0 bases, with 12 bases left between them. Per germline, CDR1 SGHDT and CDR2 YYEEEE. Full variable domain (rest looked up from reference TRBV5-6 and TRBJ1-1): DAGVTQSPTHLIKTRGQQVTLRCSPKSGHDTVSWYQQALGQGPQFIFQYYEEEERQRGNFPDRFSGHQFPNYSSELNVNALLLGDSALYLCASSSGGRMNTEAFFGQGTRLTVV.

This sequence joins TRBV4-1 and TRBJ2-6, with 8 bases matching TRBD2. The CDR3 extends over 18 amino acids. The V gene's germline CDR1 is MGHRA and CDR2 YSYEKL. The J segment lost 4 bases and the V segment lost 2 bases, leaving 10 bases of the junction unmatched. The CDR3 spells CASSQNSGVSKGANVLTF. CDR3 DNA: TGCGCCAGCAGCCAAAATAGCGGGGTCTCCAAGGGGGCCAACGTCCTGACTTTC.

This clone showed up just once. The V gene is TRBV28, the J gene TRBJ1-5, with D unclear. Germline V gene data show CDR1 as MDHEN and CDR2 as SYDVKM. V shed 1 base and J shed 3 bases, with 10 bases lying between them. This CDR3 contains 15 residues. CDR3 sequence: CASSLYLADNQPQHF. The CDR3 coding sequence is TGTGCCAGCAGTTTATACCTTGCAGACAATCAGCCCCAGCATTTT. The full variable domain, its missing parts supplied by reference TRBV28 and TRBJ1-5, is DVKVTQSSRYLVKRTGEKVFLECVQDMDHENMFWYRQDPGLGLRLIYFSYDVKMKEKGDIPEGYSVSREKKERFSLILESASTNQTSMYLCASSLYLADNQPQHFGDGTRLSIL.

This clone was picked up a small number of times. The V gene is TRBV19, the J gene TRBJ1-4; tentative D call: TRBD1 (6 bases). This CDR3 region has 14 residues. The ends were cut back, 8 bases at V and 3 bases at J, with 13 bases in the middle. Germline V gene sequence: CDR1 LNHDA, CDR2 SQIVND (reference sequence). The CDR3 coding sequence is TGTGCCAGTGGCCAGGGGCTTTCTAATGAAAAACTGTTTTTT. Translating gives CASGQGLSNEKLFF.

This clone appeared once. The chain recombines TRBV6-5 with TRBJ2-2; 7 nucleotides align to TRBD1. J lost 5 bases, V lost 5 bases, and 8 bases had no gene match. This CDR3 is 15 amino acids long. CDR1 is MNHEY, CDR2 SVGAGI, per germline. The CDR3 DNA reads TGTGCCAGCAGTAGACCCGGGACAGAGACCGGGGAGCTGTTTTTT. It codes for CASSRPGTETGELFF.

The V and J genes are TRBV7-9 and TRBJ1-3; D not resolved. Trimming left V 5 bases short and J 0 bases short, with 8 bases between. The CDR3 sequence is 14 residues long. Germline V gene data show CDR1 as SEHNR and CDR2 as FQNEAQ (reference sequence). This CDR3 is CASSAQISGNTIYF. CDR3 DNA sequence: TGTGCCAGCAGCGCACAAATCTCTGGAAACACCATATATTTT.